These T cell receptor beta chains were read from a single sample in a study of T cell responses to AZD1222 COVID-19 vaccine. Only in-frame clones appear in the TCRdb table, and some are missing; sequencing was by immunoSEQ multiplex PCR. The sample lists some 49,000 clones, roughly 80% occurring once. The sequencing here drew on peripheral blood, taken on day 0 of AZD1222 vaccination. These receptors were collected from an adult in good health. The conserved cysteine and the conserved F or W are not part of the CDR3 here. Fields, in order: V gene, CDR3 protein.

TRBV10-2 ASRQRQYQETQY
TRBV12-5 ASGLGLYEQY
TRBV7-2 ASSPGQGRGNTEAF
TRBV9 ASSVDHRLTTDTQY
TRBV28 GTGGGIYEQY
TRBV2 ASSDRRGRTEAF
TRBV5-1 ASSPFRDSTSPLH
TRBV5-4 ASSSTGSYGYT
TRBV15 ATSRDGWTSSTDTQY
TRBV29-1 SGHKGQPAVNTEAF
TRBV7-2 ASSPGQGGGGDTRPLH
TRBV27 ASSPLGQGTGANVLT
TRBV29-1 SVKTGTNSGNTIY
TRBV9 ASSPGASNQPQH
TRBV9 ASSVSGQGIHEQY
TRBV4-1 ASSQERSAQGHIQY
TRBV2 ASSETKELAGLAKNIQY
TRBV12-5 ASGYGERTQY
TRBV18 ASSSTSSTDTQY
TRBV6-2/TRBV6-3 ASSYVRGLSSNNEQF
TRBV28 ASSLSAFLNTEAF
TRBV2 ASSEAGRDTGSPLH
TRBV7-8 ASSSGRGIGYGYT
TRBV7-2 ASSLGRRGNIQY
TRBV6-5 ASSLFRGGSYEQY
TRBV7-2 ASSLRPQGFADTQY
TRBV5-4 ASSDYTGKETQY
TRBV5-4 ASSLSGTGEQF
TRBV5-1 ASSLRGPNTGELF
TRBV11-2 ASSLDGAAVDTQY
TRBV7-9 ALGEGGEKLF
TRBV6-5 ASYSGANVLT
TRBV9 ASSVQGFTGELF
TRBV7-2 ASSLVGGLSYNEQF
TRBV5-6 ASSFGWSGKEQY
TRBV2 ASSEGGDVSYEQY
TRBV28 ASSLSGQGMNTEAF
TRBV7-8 ASSSGRQETQY
TRBV11-2 ASSASGSYNEQF
TRBV5-5 ASSFPGQSASTDTQY
TRBV7-2 ASSQAGQGYEQY
TRBV2 ASSGTNTEAF
TRBV2 ASSGQGTGELF
TRBV7-2 ASSLISSGNTIY
TRBV28 ASGTGVNQPQH
TRBV5-1 ASREGLSGNTIY
TRBV9 ASSVGGSGSLSYNEQF
TRBV10-1 ASTLLDRGTNEKLF
TRBV30 AWATGAGQPQH
TRBV7-2 ASSFGTSGLEQY
TRBV10-2 ASGALSRTGANNGYT
TRBV18 ASSPSGGGENTEAF
TRBV2 AVRKGGSSYNEQF
TRBV5-1 ASSLAGGRDTIY
TRBV4-2 ASSQERGDLRLVQF
TRBV5-4 AVRGDSYNSPLH
TRBV18 ASSPPEGGQNNSPLH
TRBV30 ASSMSNEKLF